This T cell receptor (beta chain) is drawn from a study of PD-1 blockade in classical Hodgkin lymphoma. The study's findings and limits: By C4D1, diversity of CD4+ TCRs had risen significantly, whereas that of CD8+ TCRs had not. Healthy donors were reported to have higher baseline TCR diversity than newly diagnosed patients. Initiation of nivolumab under 1 year after ASCT led to exclusion of patients.

Comment on this clone: Its antigen is currently unknown.

The CDR3 runs to 14 residues. V lost 3 bases to trimming and J lost 4 bases, with 12 bases between them. Germline CDR1 and CDR2: MNHNS and SASEGT. Brentuximab vedotin exposure varied among the patients, all of whom had relapsed after autologous stem cell transplantation. TCRdb's table, derived via immunoSEQ multiplex PCR, lists solely in-frame clones and lacks some. The profile covers around 40,000 clones, with around 80% appearing a single time and 13% taken by the ten largest. The sequences come from peripheral blood mononuclear cells (PBMCs), collected at baseline. The chain employs TRBV6-1 and TRBJ2-5, with unresolved D. The sequence was obtained from a human donor with classical Hodgkin lymphoma. The DNA of the CDR3 is TGTGCCAGCAGTGACGGCAGGCCCATAGAGACCCAGTACTTC. This translates into CASSDGRPIETQYF.